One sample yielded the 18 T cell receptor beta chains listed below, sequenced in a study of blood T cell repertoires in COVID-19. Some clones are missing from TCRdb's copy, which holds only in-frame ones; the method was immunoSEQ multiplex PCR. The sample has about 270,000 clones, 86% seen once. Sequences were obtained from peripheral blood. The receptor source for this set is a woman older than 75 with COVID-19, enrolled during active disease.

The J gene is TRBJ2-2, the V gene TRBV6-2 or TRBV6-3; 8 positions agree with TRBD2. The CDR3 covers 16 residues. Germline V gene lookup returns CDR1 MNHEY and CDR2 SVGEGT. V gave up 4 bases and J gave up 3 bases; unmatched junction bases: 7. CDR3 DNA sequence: TGTGCCAGCAGTTCGGGGGGGCGCGGATACACCGGGGAGCTGTTTTTT. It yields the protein CASSSGGRGYTGELFF.

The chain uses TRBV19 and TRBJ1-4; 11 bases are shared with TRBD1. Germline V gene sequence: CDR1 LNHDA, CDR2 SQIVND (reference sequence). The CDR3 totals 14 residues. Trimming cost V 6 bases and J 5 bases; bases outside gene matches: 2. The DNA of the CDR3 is TGTGCCAGTAGGAGGGACAGGGGGAATGAAAAACTGTTTTTT. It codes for CASRRDRGNEKLFF.

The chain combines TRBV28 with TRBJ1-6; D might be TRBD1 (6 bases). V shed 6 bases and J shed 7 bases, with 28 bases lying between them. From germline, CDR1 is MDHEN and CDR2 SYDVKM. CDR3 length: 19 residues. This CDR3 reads CASSQYGGASRGPNSPLHF. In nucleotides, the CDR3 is TGTGCCAGCAGCCAATATGGGGGCGCCTCGCGAGGGCCGAATTCACCCCTCCACTTT.

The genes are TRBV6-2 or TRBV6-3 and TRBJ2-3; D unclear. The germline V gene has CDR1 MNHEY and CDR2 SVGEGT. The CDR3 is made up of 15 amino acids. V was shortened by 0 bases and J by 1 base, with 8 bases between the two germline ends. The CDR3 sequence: CASSYSAVGTDTQYF. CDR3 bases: TGTGCCAGCAGTTACTCGGCGGTTGGCACAGATACGCAGTATTTT.

The CDR3 loop is CASTVLRPTGNYGYTF. The DNA for the CDR3 is TGTGCCAGTACCGTATTACGCCCCACAGGAAACTATGGCTACACCTTC. This sequence joins TRBV19 and TRBJ1-2; tentative D call: TRBD1 (5 bases). Germline-derived CDR1 and CDR2 are LNHDA and SQIVND (reference sequence). Trimming cost V 7 bases and J 2 bases, with 20 bases left between them. CDR3 length: 16 residues.

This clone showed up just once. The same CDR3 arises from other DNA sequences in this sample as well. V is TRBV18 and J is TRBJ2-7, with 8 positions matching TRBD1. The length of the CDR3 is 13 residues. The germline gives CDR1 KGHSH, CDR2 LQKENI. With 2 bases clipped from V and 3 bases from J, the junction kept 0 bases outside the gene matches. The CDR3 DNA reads TGTGCCAGCTCACCAGGGACAGGCTACGAGCAGTACTTC. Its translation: CASSPGTGYEQYF.

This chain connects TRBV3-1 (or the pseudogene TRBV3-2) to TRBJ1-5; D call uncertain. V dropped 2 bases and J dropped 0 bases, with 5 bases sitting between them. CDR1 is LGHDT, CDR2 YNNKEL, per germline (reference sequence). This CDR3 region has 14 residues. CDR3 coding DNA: TGTGCCAGCAGCCAAACAAGTAGCAATCAGCCCCAGCATTTT. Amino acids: CASSQTSSNQPQHF.

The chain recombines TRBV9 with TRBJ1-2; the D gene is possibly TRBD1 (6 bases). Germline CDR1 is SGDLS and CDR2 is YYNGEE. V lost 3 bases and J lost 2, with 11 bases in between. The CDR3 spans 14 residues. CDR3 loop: CASSALDSNYGYTF. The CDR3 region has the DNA TGTGCCAGCAGCGCCTTGGACAGCAACTATGGCTACACCTTC.

The CDR3: CASSTGTYEQYF. In DNA, the CDR3 is TGTGCCAGTAGTACAGGCACCTACGAGCAGTACTTC. J is TRBJ2-7 and V is TRBV19, with no clear D. The germline V gene encodes CDR1 LNHDA and CDR2 SQIVND (reference sequence). V was trimmed by 4 bases and J by 2 bases, leaving 6 bases between them. The length of the CDR3 is 12 residues. Supplemented by reference TRBV19 and TRBJ2-7, the full variable domain reads DGGITQSPKYLFRKEGQNVTLSCEQNLNHDAMYWYRQDPGQGLRLIYYSQIVNDFQKGDIAEGYSVSREKKESFPLTVTSAQKNPTAFYLCASSTGTYEQYFGPGTRLTVT.

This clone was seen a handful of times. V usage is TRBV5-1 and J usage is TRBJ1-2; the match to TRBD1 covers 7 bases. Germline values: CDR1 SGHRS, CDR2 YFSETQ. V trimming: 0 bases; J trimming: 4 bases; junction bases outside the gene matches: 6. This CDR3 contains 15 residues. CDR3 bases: TGCGCCAGCAGCTTGGAAGGGGGCAGCCTCTATGGCTACACCTTC. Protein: CASSLEGGSLYGYTF. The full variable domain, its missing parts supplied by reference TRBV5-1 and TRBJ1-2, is KAGVTQTPRYLIKTRGQQVTLSCSPISGHRSVSWYQQTPGQGLQFLFEYFSETQRNKGNFPGRFSGRQFSNSRSEMNVSTLELGDSALYLCASSLEGGSLYGYTFGSGTRLTVV.

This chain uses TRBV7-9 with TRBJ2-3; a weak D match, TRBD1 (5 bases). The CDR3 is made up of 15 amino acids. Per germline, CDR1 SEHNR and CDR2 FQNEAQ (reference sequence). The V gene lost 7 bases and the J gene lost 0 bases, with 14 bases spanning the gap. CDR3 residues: CASIMGLSSTDTQYF. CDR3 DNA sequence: TGTGCCAGCATCATGGGGCTATCCAGCACAGATACGCAGTATTTT.

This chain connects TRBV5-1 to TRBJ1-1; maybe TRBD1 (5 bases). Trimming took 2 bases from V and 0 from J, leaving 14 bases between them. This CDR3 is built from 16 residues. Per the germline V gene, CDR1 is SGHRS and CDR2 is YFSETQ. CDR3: CASSFQGGNLNTEAFF. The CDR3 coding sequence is TGCGCCAGCAGCTTCCAGGGAGGGAACTTGAACACTGAAGCTTTCTTT.

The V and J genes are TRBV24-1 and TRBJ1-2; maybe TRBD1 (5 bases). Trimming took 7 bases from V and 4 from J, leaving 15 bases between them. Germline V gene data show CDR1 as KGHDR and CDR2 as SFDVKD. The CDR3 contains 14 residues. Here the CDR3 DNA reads TGTGCCACCAGCGAAGGGGCCTCGATCTATGGCTACACCTTC. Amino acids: CATSEGASIYGYTF.

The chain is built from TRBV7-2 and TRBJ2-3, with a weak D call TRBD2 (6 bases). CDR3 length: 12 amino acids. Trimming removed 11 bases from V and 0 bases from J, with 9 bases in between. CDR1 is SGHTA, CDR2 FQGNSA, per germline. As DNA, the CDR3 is TGTGCCGGAGGGAGTAGCACAGATACGCAGTATTTT. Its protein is CAGGSSTDTQYF. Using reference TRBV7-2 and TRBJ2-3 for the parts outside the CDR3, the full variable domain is GAGVSQSPSNKVTEKGKDVELRCDPISGHTALYWYRQSLGQGLEFLIYFQGNSAPDKSGLPSDRFSAERTGGSVSTLTIQRTQQEDSAVYLCAGGSSTDTQYFGPGTRLTVL.

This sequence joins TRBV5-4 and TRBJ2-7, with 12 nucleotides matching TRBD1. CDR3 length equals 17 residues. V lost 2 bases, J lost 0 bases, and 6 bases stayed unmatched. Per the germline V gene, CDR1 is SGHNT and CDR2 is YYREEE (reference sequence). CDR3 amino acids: CASSFGTGGFSSYEQYF. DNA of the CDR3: TGTGCCAGCAGCTTCGGGACAGGGGGCTTTAGCTCCTACGAGCAGTACTTC.

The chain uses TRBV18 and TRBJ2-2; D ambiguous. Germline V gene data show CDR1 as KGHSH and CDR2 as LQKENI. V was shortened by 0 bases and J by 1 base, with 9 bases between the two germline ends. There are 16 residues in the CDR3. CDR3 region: CASSPPPAGNTGELFF. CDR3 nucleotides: TGTGCCAGCTCACCACCACCCGCCGGGAACACCGGGGAGCTGTTTTTT.

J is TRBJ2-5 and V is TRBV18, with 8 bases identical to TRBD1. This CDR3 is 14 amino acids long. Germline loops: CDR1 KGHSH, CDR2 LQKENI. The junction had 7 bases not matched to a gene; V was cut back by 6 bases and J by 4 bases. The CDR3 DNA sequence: TGTGCCAGCTCCAAACAGGGGGTAGGAGAGACCCAGTACTTC. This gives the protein CASSKQGVGETQYF.

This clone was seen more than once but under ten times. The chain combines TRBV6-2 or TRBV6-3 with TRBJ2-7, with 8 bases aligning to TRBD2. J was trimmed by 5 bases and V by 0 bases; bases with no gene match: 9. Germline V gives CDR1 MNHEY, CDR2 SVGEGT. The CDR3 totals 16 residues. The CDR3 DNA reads TGTGCCAGCAGTTACTCGACTAGCGCCAACCCTCACGAGCAGTACTTC. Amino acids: CASSYSTSANPHEQYF.